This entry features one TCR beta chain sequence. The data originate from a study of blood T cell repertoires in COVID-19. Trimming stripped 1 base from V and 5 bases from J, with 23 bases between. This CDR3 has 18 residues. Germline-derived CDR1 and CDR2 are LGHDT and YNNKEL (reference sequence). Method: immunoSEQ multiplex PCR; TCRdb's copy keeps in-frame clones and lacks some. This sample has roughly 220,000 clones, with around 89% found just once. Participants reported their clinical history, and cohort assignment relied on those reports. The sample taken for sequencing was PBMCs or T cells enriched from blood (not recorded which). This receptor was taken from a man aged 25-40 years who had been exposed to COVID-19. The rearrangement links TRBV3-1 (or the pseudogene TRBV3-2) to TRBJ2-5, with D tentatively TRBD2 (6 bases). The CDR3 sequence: CASSQVPPAGSLYETQYF. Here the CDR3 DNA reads TGTGCCAGCAGCCAAGTTCCTCCGGCGGGGAGCCTATACGAGACCCAGTACTTC.